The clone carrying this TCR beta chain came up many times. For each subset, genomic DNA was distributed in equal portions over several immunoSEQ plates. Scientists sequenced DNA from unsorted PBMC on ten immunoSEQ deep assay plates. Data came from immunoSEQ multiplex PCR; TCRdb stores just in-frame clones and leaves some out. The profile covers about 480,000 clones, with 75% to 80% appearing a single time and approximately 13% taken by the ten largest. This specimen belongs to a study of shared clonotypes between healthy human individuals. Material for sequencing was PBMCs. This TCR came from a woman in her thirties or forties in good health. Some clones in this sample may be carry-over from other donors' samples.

CDR3 DNA: TGTGCCAGTACCCCGGACTGGTTTCGAAACACCGGGGAGCTGTTTTTT. Its translation: CASTPDWFRNTGELFF. The genes are TRBV19 and TRBJ2-2; TRBD2 might be the D (5 bases). CDR1 and CDR2 (germline): LNHDA, SQIVND (reference sequence). V shed 7 bases and J shed 2 bases, with 17 bases lying between them. This CDR3 is built from 16 residues.